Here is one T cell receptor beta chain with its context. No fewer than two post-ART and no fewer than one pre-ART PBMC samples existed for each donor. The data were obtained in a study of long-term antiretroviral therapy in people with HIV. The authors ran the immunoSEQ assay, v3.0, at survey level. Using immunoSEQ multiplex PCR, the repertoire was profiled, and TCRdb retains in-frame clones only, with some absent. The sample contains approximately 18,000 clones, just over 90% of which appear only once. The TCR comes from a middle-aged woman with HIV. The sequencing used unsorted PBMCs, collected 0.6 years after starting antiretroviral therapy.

The CDR3 DNA is TGTGCCAGTAGTATCGGCAGCACCTCAAACCAAGAGACCCAGTACTTC. Protein product: CASSIGSTSNQETQYF. V gene TRBV19 combines with J gene TRBJ2-5, with D hard to call. Between the trimmed V and J ends, which lost 3 bases and 0 bases, there was a span of 14 bases. Germline V gene data show CDR1 as LNHDA and CDR2 as SQIVND (reference sequence). The CDR3 runs to 16 residues.